These 31 T cell receptor beta chains originate from one sample sequenced in a study of OX40 agonist ivuxolimab in advanced cancers. The assay was immunoSEQ multiplex PCR, and TCRdb's table has in-frame clones only and misses some. The data contain 69,000 or so clones, around 80% of them seen just once; the ten biggest clones take up around 5%. This material consisted of CD4+ or CD8+ T cells sorted from blood, taken in a trial of the OX40 agonist ivuxolimab. The receptor set was obtained from an adult with an advanced solid tumor such as melanoma, head and neck, liver or kidney cancer.

The chain links TRBV4-2 to TRBJ1-1; no definite D call. The ends were cut back, 3 bases at V and 1 base at J, with 12 bases in the middle. This CDR3 is built from 15 residues. The V gene's germline CDR1 is LGHNA and CDR2 YNFKEQ. CDR3: CASSQAATTNTEAFF. As DNA, the CDR3 is TGTGCCAGCAGCCAGGCAGCCACGACGAACACTGAAGCTTTCTTT.

This clone was detected a few times. V gene TRBV9 combines with J gene TRBJ2-7, with 10 bases matching TRBD2. J lost 6 bases, V lost 0 bases, and 6 bases had no gene match. This CDR3 has 15 amino acids. CDR1 is SGDLS and CDR2 is YYNGEE in the germline V gene. This CDR3 is CASSVDQREGGEQYF. In DNA form, the CDR3 reads TGTGCCAGCAGCGTAGATCAGCGGGAGGGTGGCGAGCAGTACTTC. Combining the CDR3 with reference TRBV9 and TRBJ2-7 gives the whole variable domain DSGVTQTPKHLITATGQRVTLRCSPRSGDLSVYWYQQSLDQGLQFLIQYYNGEERAKGNILERFSAQQFPDLHSELNLSSLELGDSALYFCASSVDQREGGEQYFGPGTRLTVT.

The chain links TRBV7-8 to TRBJ1-2; the match to TRBD1 covers 9 bases. The length of the CDR3 is 14 residues. Germline CDR1 and CDR2: SGHVS and FQNEAQ. V gave up 1 base and J gave up 8 bases; unmatched junction bases: 5. CDR3 amino acids: CASSLVTTGGGYTF. CDR3 bases: TGTGCCAGCAGCTTAGTGACGACAGGGGGAGGCTACACCTTC.

This chain links TRBV9 with TRBJ2-2; D is ambiguous. The V and J ends lost 3 bases and 1 base respectively, with 10 bases between them. Germline lookup yields CDR1 SGDLS and CDR2 YYNGEE. The CDR3 contains 15 residues. The CDR3 is CASSAFQENTGELFF. CDR3 sequence (DNA): TGTGCCAGCAGCGCCTTCCAGGAGAACACCGGGGAGCTGTTTTTT.

The V call is TRBV7-2, the J call TRBJ2-1; no reliable D call. V was cut by 1 base and J by 7 bases, with 11 bases left in between. This CDR3 has 14 residues. Germline CDR1 is SGHTA and CDR2 is FQGNSA. The chain's CDR3 is CASSLGQVGNEQFF. The DNA of the CDR3 is TGTGCCAGCAGCTTAGGGCAGGTCGGGAATGAGCAGTTCTTC.

This clone was seen a handful of times. Other DNA sequences in the sample encode the same CDR3. The chain joins TRBV18 to TRBJ1-5; no reliable D call. V was shortened by 3 bases and J by 3 bases, with 9 bases between the two germline ends. Germline values: CDR1 KGHSH, CDR2 LQKENI. The CDR3 has 14 residues. The CDR3 nucleotides are TGTGCCAGCTCACCGGGAGGGCCCAATCAGCCCCAGCATTTT. Translated: CASSPGGPNQPQHF.

This clone turned up a few times. The chain employs TRBV28 and TRBJ2-7; D perhaps matches TRBD1 (6 bases). Germline CDR1 and CDR2: MDHEN and SYDVKM. V was clipped by 6 bases and J by 4 bases, with 10 bases between them. This CDR3 has 12 residues. As DNA, the CDR3 is TGTGCCAGCAGAAATCAGGGGTACGAGCAGTACTTC. It translates to CASRNQGYEQYF.

V is TRBV9 and J is TRBJ2-2; D is ambiguous. With 2 bases removed from V and 6 bases from J, the gap between germline ends came to 17 bases. Germline values: CDR1 SGDLS, CDR2 YYNGEE. The CDR3 sequence is 16 residues long. The CDR3 coding sequence is TGTGCCAGCAGCGTCGAGTACGGGTTGGTTCCCGGGGAGCTGTTTTTT. It codes for CASSVEYGLVPGELFF.

J is TRBJ2-3 and V is TRBV7-2; D is undetermined. The CDR3 runs 14 residues. Trimming stripped 1 base from V and 6 bases from J, with 11 bases between. CDR1 SGHTA and CDR2 FQGNSA come from the germline V gene. Written as DNA, the CDR3 is TGTGCCAGCAGCTTAGATACTGATGCGGATACGCAGTATTTT. This translates into CASSLDTDADTQYF.

The count of this clone is one. The chain is built from TRBV19 and TRBJ2-4; a weak D match, TRBD1 (5 bases). From germline, CDR1 is LNHDA and CDR2 SQIVND (reference sequence). The length of the CDR3 is 15 residues. Trimming pared 7 bases from V and 0 bases from J, leaving 13 bases between. The chain's CDR3 is CASTRTDIAKNIQYF. The CDR3 nucleotides read TGTGCCAGTACCCGGACGGACATAGCCAAAAACATTCAGTACTTC.

The J gene is TRBJ1-6, the V gene TRBV28; D ambiguous. Looked up from germline, CDR1 is MDHEN and CDR2 is SYDVKM. CDR3 length: 12 residues. V shed 8 bases and J shed 8 bases, with 10 bases lying between them. CDR3 residues: CASGVGDSPLHF. In DNA, the CDR3 is TGTGCCAGCGGGGTCGGGGATTCACCCCTCCACTTT.

With regard to this clone: Other nucleotide sequences from this sample produce the same CDR3. The chain couples TRBV10-3 to TRBJ2-1; 9 nucleotides match TRBD1. Germline trimming cut 4 bases from V and 5 bases from J; bases unmatched to any gene: 0. The CDR3 spans 13 residues. CDR1 is ENHRY and CDR2 is SYGVKD in the germline V gene. The CDR3 coding sequence is TGTGCCATCAGTGGGACAGGGGACAATGAGCAGTTCTTC. This gives the protein CAISGTGDNEQFF.

The chain carries TRBV2 and TRBJ1-6, with 8 bases matching TRBD1. V gave up 7 bases and J gave up 7 bases; unmatched junction bases: 6. The germline V gene encodes CDR1 SNHLY and CDR2 FYNNEI. CDR3 length: 14 amino acids. In DNA, the CDR3 is TGTGCCAGCATGGACGGACAGGGAAATTCACCCCTCCACTTT. Its translation is CASMDGQGNSPLHF.

V usage is TRBV6-5 and J usage is TRBJ2-7; 12 nucleotides agree with TRBD2. The germline gives CDR1 MNHEY, CDR2 SVGAGI. This CDR3 is built from 15 residues. With 4 bases clipped from V and 2 bases from J, the junction kept 3 bases outside the gene matches. The CDR3 spells CASSLLAGGTYEQYF. Written as DNA, the CDR3 is TGTGCCAGCAGTTTGCTAGCGGGAGGGACCTACGAGCAGTACTTC.

In its sample, this clone was seen once. The chain carries TRBV6-1 and TRBJ1-1; TRBD1 is a possible D gene (5 bases). The CDR3 extends over 13 amino acids. Deletions cut 7 bases from V and 3 bases from J, with 12 bases between. Germline CDR1 is MNHNS and CDR2 is SASEGT. The CDR3 sequence: CASTREYHTEAFF. CDR3 DNA: TGTGCCAGCACCAGGGAATATCACACTGAAGCTTTCTTT.

The rearrangement uses TRBV28 and TRBJ1-2; D unresolved. Germline CDR1 MDHEN, CDR2 SYDVKM. There are 15 residues in the CDR3. Trimming removed 2 bases from V and 2 bases from J, with 12 bases in between. The CDR3 here is CASSLAVPLNYGYTF. The DNA of the CDR3 is TGTGCCAGCAGTTTAGCAGTCCCCTTAAACTATGGCTACACCTTC.

A remark on this clone: At one boundary the junction diverges from the germline segment, which might be a read error. The V gene is TRBV13, the J gene TRBJ2-1, with a possible D match to TRBD2 (6 bases). The CDR3 is made up of 15 amino acids. Germline-derived CDR1 and CDR2 are PRHDT and FYEKMQ (reference sequence). CDR3 loop: CASSLGTPNHNEQFF. CDR3 nucleotides: TGTGCCAGCAGCCTAGGGACTCCTAACCACAATGAGCAGTTCTTC.

This rearrangement joins TRBV6-1 to TRBJ1-1; weak D call: TRBD1 (6 bases). The V end lost 4 bases, the J end lost 5 bases, and 8 bases lay between the germline ends. The CDR3 spans 12 residues. Germline lookup yields CDR1 MNHNS and CDR2 SASEGT. The CDR3 nucleotides are TGTGCCAGCAGTGCCAGGGGAACTGAAGCTTTCTTT. Encoded protein: CASSARGTEAFF.

This clone came up a few times. The chain is built from TRBV2 and TRBJ2-5; 10 bases fit TRBD1. CDR1 is SNHLY and CDR2 is FYNNEI in the germline V gene. With 7 bases clipped from V and 4 bases from J, the junction kept 6 bases outside the gene matches. This CDR3 is built from 14 residues. The DNA of the CDR3 is TGTGCCAGCACCTTCTGGGACAGGGGAGAGACCCAGTACTTC. This translates into CASTFWDRGETQYF.

This sequence joins TRBV7-6 and TRBJ2-7, with 8 bases identical to TRBD2. The V gene's germline CDR1 is SGHVS and CDR2 FNYEAQ. The junction had 4 bases not matched to a gene; V was cut back by 5 bases and J by 1 base. The CDR3 consists of 14 residues. CDR3 bases: TGTGCCAGCAGCCCCAGCGGGAGATCCTACGAGCAGTACTTC. This translates into CASSPSGRSYEQYF.

J is TRBJ2-1 and V is TRBV7-9; D may be TRBD1 or TRBD2 (5 bases each). The CDR3 has 17 amino acids. The germline CDR1 and CDR2 sequences are SEHNR and FQNEAQ (reference sequence). V was cut by 5 bases and J by 0 bases, with 17 bases left in between. The CDR3 nucleotides read TGTGCCAGCAGCCCCTACCGGGGCGGTAGCTCCTACAATGAGCAGTTCTTC. Its translation: CASSPYRGGSSYNEQFF. The whole variable domain, filled in from reference TRBV7-9 and TRBJ2-1, reads DTGVSQNPRHKITKRGQNVTFRCDPISEHNRLYWYRQTLGQGPEFLTYFQNEAQLEKSRLLSDRFSAERPKGSFSTLEIQRTEQGDSAMYLCASSPYRGGSSYNEQFFGPGTRLTVL.

The genes are TRBV7-2 and TRBJ1-5, with no clear D. The V end lost 5 bases, the J end lost 0 bases, and 11 bases lay between the germline ends. Germline CDR1 SGHTA, CDR2 FQGNSA. This CDR3 is built from 15 residues. CDR3 nucleotide sequence: TGTGCCAGCAGCCAACTACATGATAGCAATCAGCCCCAGCATTTT. Encoded protein: CASSQLHDSNQPQHF.

This CDR3 is CASSRADRGETQYF. Here the CDR3 DNA reads TGTGCCAGCAGTAGAGCCGACAGGGGAGAGACCCAGTACTTC. The V call is TRBV6-5, the J call TRBJ2-5; 8 nucleotides align to TRBD1. Germline CDR1 and CDR2: MNHEY and SVGAGI. V was clipped by 5 bases and J by 4 bases; unmatched bases: 6. There are 14 residues in the CDR3.

This rearrangement joins TRBV6-1 to TRBJ2-3; the match to TRBD1 covers 8 bases. V dropped 8 bases and J dropped 2; count of bases not matched to a gene: 9. Per the germline V gene, CDR1 is MNHNS and CDR2 is SASEGT. The CDR3 length is 15 residues. The chain's CDR3 is CASLKNRGDTDTQYF. CDR3 bases: TGTGCCAGCCTAAAAAACAGGGGGGACACAGATACGCAGTATTTT.

The chain couples TRBV18 to TRBJ1-3; 9 bases are a match to TRBD1. Germline V gene data show CDR1 as KGHSH and CDR2 as LQKENI. The CDR3 spans 17 residues. V lost 3 bases and J lost 2; bases outside the gene matches: 8. Written as DNA, the CDR3 is TGTGCCAGCTCACCCCGTGTGGGACAGGGCACTGGAAACACCATATATTTT. Translating it yields CASSPRVGQGTGNTIYF.

J is TRBJ1-5 and V is TRBV2; D call uncertain. The CDR3 is made up of 13 amino acids. Looked up from germline, CDR1 is SNHLY and CDR2 is FYNNEI. V gave up 11 bases and J gave up 8 bases, with 19 bases separating them. CDR3 in DNA: TGTGCCTCTAAAGGACGGTCCTACGAGCCCCAGCATTTT. It encodes CASKGRSYEPQHF.

This chain connects TRBV5-1 to TRBJ1-2; 7 positions match TRBD1. V lost 4 bases, J lost 8 bases, and 8 bases stayed unmatched. Germline V gene sequence: CDR1 SGHRS, CDR2 YFSETQ. This CDR3 has 13 residues. CDR3 DNA sequence: TGCGCCAGCAGCCCAGGGGGGACGAGCGGCTACACCTTC. Protein product: CASSPGGTSGYTF.

As to this clone: A junction end diverges from the germline sequence, so it may reflect a read error. The rearrangement links TRBV7-7 to TRBJ2-5; unclear D gene. CDR3 length equals 15 residues. CDR1 and CDR2 from the germline V gene are SSHAT and FNYEAQ (reference sequence). In nucleotides, the CDR3 is TGTGCTAGCAGCTTAAGCTCAGGCACCAGGGAGACCCAGTACTTC. Amino acids: CASSLSSGTRETQYF.

The chain recombines TRBV6-5 with TRBJ1-2, with a weak D call TRBD1 (6 bases). The CDR3 is 13 amino acids. CDR1 and CDR2 from the germline V gene are MNHEY and SVGAGI. Trimming took off 8 bases at V and 4 bases at J, with 14 bases between the two ends. The CDR3 region has the DNA TGTGCCAGCCGGGGGGAAGGGGGCTATGGCTACACCTTC. Translation: CASRGEGGYGYTF.

The chain recombines TRBV18 with TRBJ2-2; perhaps D is TRBD1 or TRBD2 (5 bases each). The germline V gene has CDR1 KGHSH and CDR2 LQKENI. The germline V and J ends were trimmed by 6 bases and 2 bases, with 19 bases remaining between them. The CDR3 is 17 residues long. CDR3 bases: TGTGCCAGCTCCATACTCCAGGGAGCACTTAACACCGGGGAGCTGTTTTTT. Amino acids: CASSILQGALNTGELFF.

V usage is TRBV11-1 and J usage is TRBJ2-7; the D gene could be TRBD1 or TRBD2 (6 bases each). CDR3 length: 13 residues. CDR1 and CDR2 from the germline V gene are SGHAT and FQDESV (reference sequence). Trimming pared 2 bases from V and 8 bases from J, leaving 13 bases between. This CDR3 is CASSLRGAGQQYF. DNA of the CDR3: TGTGCCAGCAGCTTAAGGGGGGCCGGGCAGCAGTACTTC.